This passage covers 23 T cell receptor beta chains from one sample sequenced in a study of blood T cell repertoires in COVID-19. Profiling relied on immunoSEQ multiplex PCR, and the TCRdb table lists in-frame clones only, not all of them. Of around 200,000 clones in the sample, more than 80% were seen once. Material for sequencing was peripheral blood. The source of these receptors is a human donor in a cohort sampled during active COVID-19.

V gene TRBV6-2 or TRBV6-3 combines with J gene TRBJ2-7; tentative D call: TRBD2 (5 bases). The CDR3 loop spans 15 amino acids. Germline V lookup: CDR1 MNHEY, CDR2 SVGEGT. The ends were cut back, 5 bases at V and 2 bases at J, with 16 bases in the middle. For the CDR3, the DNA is TGTGCCAGCAGTGGGGAGAGGACCCTGACCTACGAGCAGTACTTC. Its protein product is CASSGERTLTYEQYF.

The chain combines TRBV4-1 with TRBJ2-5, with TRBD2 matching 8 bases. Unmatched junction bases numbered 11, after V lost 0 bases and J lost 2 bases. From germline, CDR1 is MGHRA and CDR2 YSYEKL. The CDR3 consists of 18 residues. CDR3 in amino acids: CASSQEGFGGDNQETQYF. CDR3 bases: TGCGCCAGCAGCCAAGAAGGTTTCGGGGGGGACAATCAAGAGACCCAGTACTTC.

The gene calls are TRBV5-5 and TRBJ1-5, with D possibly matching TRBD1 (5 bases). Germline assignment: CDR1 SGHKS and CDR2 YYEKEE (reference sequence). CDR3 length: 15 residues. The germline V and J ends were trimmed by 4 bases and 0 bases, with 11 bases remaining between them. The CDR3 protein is CASSLDSASNQPQHF. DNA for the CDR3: TGTGCCAGCAGCCTCGACAGTGCTAGCAATCAGCCCCAGCATTTT.

The CDR3 here is CASSDDTNTEAFF. The CDR3 DNA follows: TGTGCCAGCAGCGACGACACCAACACTGAAGCTTTCTTT. The rearrangement links TRBV7-6 to TRBJ1-1; D gene ambiguous. The ends were cut back, 5 bases at V and 2 bases at J, with 9 bases in the middle. CDR3 length equals 13 residues. Germline CDR1 is SGHVS and CDR2 is FNYEAQ.

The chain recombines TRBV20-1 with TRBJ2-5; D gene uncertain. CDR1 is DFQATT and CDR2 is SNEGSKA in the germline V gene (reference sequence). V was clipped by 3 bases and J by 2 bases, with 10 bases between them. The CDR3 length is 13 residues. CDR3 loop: CSASRRRQETQYF. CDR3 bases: TGCAGTGCTAGTCGGCGGAGACAAGAGACCCAGTACTTC.

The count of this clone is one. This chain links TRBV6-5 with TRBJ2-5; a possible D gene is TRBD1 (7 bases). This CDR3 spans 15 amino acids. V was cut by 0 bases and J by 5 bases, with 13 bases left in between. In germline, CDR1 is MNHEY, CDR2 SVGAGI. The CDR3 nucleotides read TGTGCCAGCAGTTACTCCCCAGGGGGGTTTGAGACCCAGTACTTC. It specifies CASSYSPGGFETQYF.

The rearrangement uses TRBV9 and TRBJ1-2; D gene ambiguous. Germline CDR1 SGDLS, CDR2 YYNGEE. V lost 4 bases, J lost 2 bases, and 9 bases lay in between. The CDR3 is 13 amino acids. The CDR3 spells CASSTGLNYGYTF. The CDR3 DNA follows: TGTGCCAGCAGCACGGGATTAAACTATGGCTACACCTTC. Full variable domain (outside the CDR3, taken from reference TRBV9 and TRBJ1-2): DSGVTQTPKHLITATGQRVTLRCSPRSGDLSVYWYQQSLDQGLQFLIQYYNGEERAKGNILERFSAQQFPDLHSELNLSSLELGDSALYFCASSTGLNYGYTFGSGTRLTVV.

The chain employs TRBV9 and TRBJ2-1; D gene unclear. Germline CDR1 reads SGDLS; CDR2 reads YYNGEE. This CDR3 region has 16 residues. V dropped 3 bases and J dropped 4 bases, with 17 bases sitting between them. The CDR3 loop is CASSGRFLSSYNEQFF. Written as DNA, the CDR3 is TGTGCCAGCAGCGGCCGGTTTTTGTCTTCGTACAATGAGCAGTTCTTC.

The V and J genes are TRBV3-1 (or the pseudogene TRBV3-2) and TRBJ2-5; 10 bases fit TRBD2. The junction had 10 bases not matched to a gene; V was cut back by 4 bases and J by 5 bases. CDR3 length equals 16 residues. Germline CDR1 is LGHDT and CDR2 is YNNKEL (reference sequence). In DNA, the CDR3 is TGTGCCAGCAGCCCTACTCTAGCGGGGGCAGGGGAGACCCAGTACTTC. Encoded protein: CASSPTLAGAGETQYF.

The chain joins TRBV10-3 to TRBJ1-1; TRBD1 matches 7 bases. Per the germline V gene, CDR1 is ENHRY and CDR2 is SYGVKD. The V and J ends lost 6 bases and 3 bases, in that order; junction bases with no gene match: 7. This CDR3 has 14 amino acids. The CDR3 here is CAISLGQPHTEAFF. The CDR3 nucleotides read TGTGCCATCAGCCTGGGACAGCCTCACACTGAAGCTTTCTTT.

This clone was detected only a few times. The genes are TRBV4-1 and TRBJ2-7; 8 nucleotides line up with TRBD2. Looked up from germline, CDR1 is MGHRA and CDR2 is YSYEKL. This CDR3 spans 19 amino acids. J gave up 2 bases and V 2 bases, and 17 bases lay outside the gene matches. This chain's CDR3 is CASSQLPSLLAEITYEQYF. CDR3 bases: TGCGCCAGCAGCCAACTCCCCTCCCTACTAGCGGAGATAACCTACGAGCAGTACTTC.

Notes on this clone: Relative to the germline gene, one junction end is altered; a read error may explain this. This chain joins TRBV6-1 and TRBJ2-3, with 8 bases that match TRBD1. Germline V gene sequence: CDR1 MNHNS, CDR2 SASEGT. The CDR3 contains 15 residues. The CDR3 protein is CASSEVQGGWDTQYF. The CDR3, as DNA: TGTGCCAGCAGCGAAGTACAGGGGGGCTGGGATACGCAGTATTTT.

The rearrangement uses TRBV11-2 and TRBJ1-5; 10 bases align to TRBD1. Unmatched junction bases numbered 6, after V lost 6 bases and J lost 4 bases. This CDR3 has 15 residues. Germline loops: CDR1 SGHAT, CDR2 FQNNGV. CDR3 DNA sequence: TGTGCCAGCAGTATAGGGACAGGGGCAAATCAGCCCCAGCATTTT. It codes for CASSIGTGANQPQHF.

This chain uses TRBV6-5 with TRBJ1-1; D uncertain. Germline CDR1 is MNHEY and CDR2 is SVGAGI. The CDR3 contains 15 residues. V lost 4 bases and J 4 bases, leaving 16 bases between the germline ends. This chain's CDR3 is CASSSDRVITTEAFF. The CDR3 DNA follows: TGTGCCAGCAGTTCCGACCGGGTGATCACCACTGAAGCTTTCTTT.

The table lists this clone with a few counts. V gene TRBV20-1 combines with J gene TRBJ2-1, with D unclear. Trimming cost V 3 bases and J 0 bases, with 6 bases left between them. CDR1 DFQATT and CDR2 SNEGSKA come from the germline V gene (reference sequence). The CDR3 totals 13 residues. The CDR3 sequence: CSASRSSYNEQFF. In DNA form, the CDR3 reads TGCAGTGCTAGTCGTAGCTCCTACAATGAGCAGTTCTTC.

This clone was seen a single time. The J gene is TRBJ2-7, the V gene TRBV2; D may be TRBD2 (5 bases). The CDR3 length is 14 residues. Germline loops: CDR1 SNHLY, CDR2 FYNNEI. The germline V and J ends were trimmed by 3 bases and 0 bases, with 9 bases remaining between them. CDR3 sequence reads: CASSERVLSYEQYF. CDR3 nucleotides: TGTGCCAGCAGTGAGAGGGTCCTCTCCTACGAGCAGTACTTC.

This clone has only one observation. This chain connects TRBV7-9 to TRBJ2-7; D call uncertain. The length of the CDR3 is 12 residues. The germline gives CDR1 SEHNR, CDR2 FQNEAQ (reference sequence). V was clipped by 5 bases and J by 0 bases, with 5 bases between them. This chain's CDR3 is CASSQDSYEQYF. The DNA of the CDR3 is TGTGCCAGCAGCCAGGACTCCTACGAGCAGTACTTC.

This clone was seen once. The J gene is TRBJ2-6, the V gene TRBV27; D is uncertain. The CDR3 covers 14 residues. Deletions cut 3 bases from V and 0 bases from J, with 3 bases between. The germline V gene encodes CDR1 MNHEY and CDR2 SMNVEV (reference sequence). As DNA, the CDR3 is TGTGCCAGCAGTTTCGGCTCTGGGGCCAACGTCCTGACTTTC. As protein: CASSFGSGANVLTF. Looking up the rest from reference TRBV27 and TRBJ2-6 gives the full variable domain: EAQVTQNPRYLITVTGKKLTVTCSQNMNHEYMSWYRQDPGLGLRQIYYSMNVEVTDKGDVPEGYKVSRKEKRNFPLILESPSPNQTSLYFCASSFGSGANVLTFGAGSRLTVL.

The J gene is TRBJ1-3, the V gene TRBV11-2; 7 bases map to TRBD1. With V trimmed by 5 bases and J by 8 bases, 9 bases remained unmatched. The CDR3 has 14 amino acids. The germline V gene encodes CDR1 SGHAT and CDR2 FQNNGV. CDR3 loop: CASSRQGRMDTIYF. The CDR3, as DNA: TGTGCCAGCAGCCGACAGGGTAGGATGGACACCATATATTTT. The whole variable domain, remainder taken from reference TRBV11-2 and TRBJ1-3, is EAGVAQSPRYKIIEKRQSVAFWCNPISGHATLYWYQQILGQGPKLLIQFQNNGVVDDSQLPKDRFSAERLKGVDSTLKIQPAKLEDSAVYLCASSRQGRMDTIYFGEGSWLTVV.

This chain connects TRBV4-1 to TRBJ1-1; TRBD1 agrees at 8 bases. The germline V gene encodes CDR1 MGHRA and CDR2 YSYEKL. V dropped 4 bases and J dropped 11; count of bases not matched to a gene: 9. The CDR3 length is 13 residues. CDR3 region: CASSLVDRDTAFF. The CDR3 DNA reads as TGCGCCAGCAGCCTGGTGGACAGGGATACTGCTTTCTTT.

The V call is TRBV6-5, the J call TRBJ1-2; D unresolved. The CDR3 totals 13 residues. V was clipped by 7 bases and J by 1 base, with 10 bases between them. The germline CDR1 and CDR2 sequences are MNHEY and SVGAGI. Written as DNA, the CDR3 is TGTGCCAGCACCCGAGGCAGTAACTATGGCTACACCTTC. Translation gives CASTRGSNYGYTF.

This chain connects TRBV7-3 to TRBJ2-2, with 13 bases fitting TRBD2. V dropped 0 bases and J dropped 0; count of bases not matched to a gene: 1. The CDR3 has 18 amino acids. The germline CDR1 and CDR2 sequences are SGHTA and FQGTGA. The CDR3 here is CASSLTGTSGTNTGELFF. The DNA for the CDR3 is TGTGCCAGCAGCTTAACCGGGACTAGCGGGACGAACACCGGGGAGCTGTTTTTT.

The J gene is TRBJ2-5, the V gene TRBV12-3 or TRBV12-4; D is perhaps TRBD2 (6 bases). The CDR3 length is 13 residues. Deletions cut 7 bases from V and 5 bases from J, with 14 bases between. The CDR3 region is CASTERGKETQYF. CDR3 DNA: TGTGCCAGCACCGAACGGGGGAAGGAGACCCAGTACTTC.